The clone carrying this T cell receptor beta chain was seen a few times. This sample was taken from a study of blood T cell repertoires in COVID-19. The assay was immunoSEQ multiplex PCR, and TCRdb's table has in-frame clones only and misses some. The sample yields about 220,000 clones, about 79% seen once. Germline CDR1 and CDR2: LGHDT and YNNKEL (reference sequence). V lost 4 bases, J lost 8 bases, and 9 bases stayed unmatched. The CDR3 spans 15 residues. The chain recombines TRBV3-1 (or the pseudogene TRBV3-2) with TRBJ2-1; 9 nucleotides match TRBD2. The clonotype originates from a man aged 50-60 years with active or convalescent COVID-19. Sequencing used peripheral blood. CDR3 amino acids: CASSLAGAPRDEQFF. The DNA for the CDR3 is TGTGCCAGCAGCCTAGCGGGAGCCCCCCGGGATGAGCAGTTCTTC.